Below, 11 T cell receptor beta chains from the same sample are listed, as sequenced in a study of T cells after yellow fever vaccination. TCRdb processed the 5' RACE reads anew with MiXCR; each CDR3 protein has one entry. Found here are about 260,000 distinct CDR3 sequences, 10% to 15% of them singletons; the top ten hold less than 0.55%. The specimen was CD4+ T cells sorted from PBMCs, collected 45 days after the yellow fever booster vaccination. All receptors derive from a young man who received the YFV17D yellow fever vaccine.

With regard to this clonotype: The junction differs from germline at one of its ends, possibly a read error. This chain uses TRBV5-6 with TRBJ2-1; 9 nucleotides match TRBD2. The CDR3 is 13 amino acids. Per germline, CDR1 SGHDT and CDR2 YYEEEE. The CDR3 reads CASCLVAGGPSSF. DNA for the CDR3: TGTGCCAGCTGCTTGGTTGCGGGAGGGCCTTCCAGCTTC. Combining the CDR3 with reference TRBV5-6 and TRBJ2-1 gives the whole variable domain DAGVTQSPTHLIKTRGQQVTLRCSPKSGHDTVSWYQQALGQGPQFIFQYYEEEERQRGNFPDRFSGHQFPNYSSELNVNALLLGDSALYLCASCLVAGGPSSFGPGTRLTVL.

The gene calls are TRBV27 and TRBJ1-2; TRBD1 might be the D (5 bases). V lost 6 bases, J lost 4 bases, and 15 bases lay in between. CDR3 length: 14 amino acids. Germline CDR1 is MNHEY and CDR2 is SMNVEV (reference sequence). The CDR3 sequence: CASRQGSISYGYTF. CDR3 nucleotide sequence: TGTGCCAGCAGGCAGGGCTCTATAAGCTATGGCTACACCTTC.

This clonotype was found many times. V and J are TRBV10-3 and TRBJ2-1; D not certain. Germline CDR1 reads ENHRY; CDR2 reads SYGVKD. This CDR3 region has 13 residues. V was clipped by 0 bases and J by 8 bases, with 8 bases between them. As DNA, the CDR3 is TGTGCCATCAGTGAGTCCGTGTTGGATGAGCAGTTCTTC. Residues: CAISESVLDEQFF.

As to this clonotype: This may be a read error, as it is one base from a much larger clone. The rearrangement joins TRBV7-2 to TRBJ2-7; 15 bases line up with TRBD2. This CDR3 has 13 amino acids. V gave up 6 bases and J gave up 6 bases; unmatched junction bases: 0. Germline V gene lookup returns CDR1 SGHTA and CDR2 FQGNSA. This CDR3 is CASRGLAGGEQYF. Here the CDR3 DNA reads TGTGCCAGCAGGGGACTAGCGGGAGGCGAGCAGTACTTC.

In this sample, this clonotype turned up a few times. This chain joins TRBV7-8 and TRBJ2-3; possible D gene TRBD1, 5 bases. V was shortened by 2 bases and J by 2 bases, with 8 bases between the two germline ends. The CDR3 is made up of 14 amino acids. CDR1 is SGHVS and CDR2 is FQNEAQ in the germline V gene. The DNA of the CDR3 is TGTGCCAGCAGCTTAAAGGGGAACACAGATACGCAGTATTTT. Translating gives CASSLKGNTDTQYF.

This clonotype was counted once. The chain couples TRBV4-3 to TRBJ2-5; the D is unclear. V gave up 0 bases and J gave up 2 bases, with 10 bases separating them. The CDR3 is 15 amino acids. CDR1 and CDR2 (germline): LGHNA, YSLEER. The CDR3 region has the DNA TGCGCCAGCAGCCAAGATAGGCTATCACAAGAGACCCAGTACTTC. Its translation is CASSQDRLSQETQYF.

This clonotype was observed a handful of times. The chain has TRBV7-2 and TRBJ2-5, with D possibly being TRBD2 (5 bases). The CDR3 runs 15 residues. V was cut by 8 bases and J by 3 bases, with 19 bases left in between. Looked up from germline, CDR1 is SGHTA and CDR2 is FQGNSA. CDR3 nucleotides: TGTGCCAGCGCTCTTCTGGGCGGGCGGAAAGAGACCCAGTACTTC. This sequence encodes CASALLGGRKETQYF.

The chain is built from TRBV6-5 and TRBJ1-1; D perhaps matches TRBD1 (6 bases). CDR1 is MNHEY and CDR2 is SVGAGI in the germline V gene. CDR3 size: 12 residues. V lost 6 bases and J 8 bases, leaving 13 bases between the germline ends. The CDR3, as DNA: TGTGCCAGCAGAAATCCTCAGGGGGAAGCTTTCTTT. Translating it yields CASRNPQGEAFF.

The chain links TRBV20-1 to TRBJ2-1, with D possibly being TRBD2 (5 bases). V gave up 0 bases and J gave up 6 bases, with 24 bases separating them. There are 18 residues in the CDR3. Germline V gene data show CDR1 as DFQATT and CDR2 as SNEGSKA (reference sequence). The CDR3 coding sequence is TGCAGTGCTAGAGACCTGGGGAGACTCGCGACTCTTGGCAATGAGCAGTTCTTC. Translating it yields CSARDLGRLATLGNEQFF.

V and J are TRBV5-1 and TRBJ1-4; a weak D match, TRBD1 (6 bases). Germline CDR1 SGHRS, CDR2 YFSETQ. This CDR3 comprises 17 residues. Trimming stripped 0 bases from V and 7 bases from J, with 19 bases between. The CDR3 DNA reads TGCGCCAGCAGCTTGGAATCGCCAGGGGTTTACGGTGAAAAACTGTTTTTT. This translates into CASSLESPGVYGEKLFF.

CDR3 coding DNA: TGTGCCACCACCTTGGGTATTAGCGGGAGTGGTGATGAGCAGTTCTTC. It yields the protein CATTLGISGSGDEQFF. The chain uses TRBV12-3 or TRBV12-4 and TRBJ2-1, with 9 nucleotides matching TRBD2. After removal of 10 bases from V and 8 bases from J, the junction contained 18 bases not matched to a gene. The CDR3 sequence is 16 residues long.